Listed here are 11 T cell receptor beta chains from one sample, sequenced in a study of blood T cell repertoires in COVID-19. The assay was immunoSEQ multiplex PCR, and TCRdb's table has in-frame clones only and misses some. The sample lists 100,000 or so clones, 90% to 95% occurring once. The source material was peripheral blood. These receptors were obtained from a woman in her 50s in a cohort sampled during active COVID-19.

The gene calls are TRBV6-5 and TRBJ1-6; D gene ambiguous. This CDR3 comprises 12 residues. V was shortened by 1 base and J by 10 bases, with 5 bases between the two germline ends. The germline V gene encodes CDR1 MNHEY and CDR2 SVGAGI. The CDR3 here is CASSYWPSPLHF. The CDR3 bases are TGTGCCAGCAGTTACTGGCCATCACCCCTCCACTTT.

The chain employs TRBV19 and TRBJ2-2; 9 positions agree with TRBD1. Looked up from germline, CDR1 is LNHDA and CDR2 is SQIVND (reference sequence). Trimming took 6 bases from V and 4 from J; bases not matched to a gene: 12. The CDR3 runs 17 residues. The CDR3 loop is CASSSQRGTGFTGELFF. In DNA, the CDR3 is TGTGCCAGTAGCTCACAACGCGGGACAGGGTTCACCGGGGAGCTGTTTTTT.

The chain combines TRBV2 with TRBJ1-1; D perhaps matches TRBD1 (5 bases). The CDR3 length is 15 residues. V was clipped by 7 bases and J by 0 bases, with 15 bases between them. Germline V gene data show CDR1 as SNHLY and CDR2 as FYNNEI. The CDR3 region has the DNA TGTGCCAGCACGACTGACAGTTTCGTGAACACTGAAGCTTTCTTT. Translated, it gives CASTTDSFVNTEAFF.

This CDR3 is CASSEWTVSSYNEQFF. CDR3 nucleotides: TGTGCCAGCAGTGAATGGACAGTCAGCTCCTACAATGAGCAGTTCTTC. The chain couples TRBV6-1 to TRBJ2-1, with D perhaps TRBD1 (6 bases). The V end was cut by 2 bases, the J end by 0 bases, with 11 bases between. CDR3 size: 16 residues. Germline loops: CDR1 MNHNS, CDR2 SASEGT.

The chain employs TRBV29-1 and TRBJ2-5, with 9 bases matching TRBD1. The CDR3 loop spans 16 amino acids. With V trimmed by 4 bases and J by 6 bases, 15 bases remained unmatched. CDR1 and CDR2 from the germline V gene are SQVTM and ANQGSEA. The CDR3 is CSVVPRRDRESQTQYF. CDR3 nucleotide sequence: TGCAGCGTTGTCCCCCGGAGGGACAGGGAGTCGCAGACCCAGTACTTC.

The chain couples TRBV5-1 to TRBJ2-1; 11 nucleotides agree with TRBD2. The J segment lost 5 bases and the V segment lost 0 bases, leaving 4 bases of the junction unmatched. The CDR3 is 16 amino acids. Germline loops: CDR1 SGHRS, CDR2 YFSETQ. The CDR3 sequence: CASSLAPLAGDNEQFF. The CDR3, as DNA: TGCGCCAGCAGCTTGGCCCCACTAGCGGGAGACAATGAGCAGTTCTTC.

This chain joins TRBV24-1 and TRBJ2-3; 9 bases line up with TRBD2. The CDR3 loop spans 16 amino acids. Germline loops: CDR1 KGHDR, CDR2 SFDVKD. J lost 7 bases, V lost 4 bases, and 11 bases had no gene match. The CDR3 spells CATSEGLAGWPNTQYF. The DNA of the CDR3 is TGTGCCACCAGTGAGGGGCTAGCGGGATGGCCAAATACGCAGTATTTT.

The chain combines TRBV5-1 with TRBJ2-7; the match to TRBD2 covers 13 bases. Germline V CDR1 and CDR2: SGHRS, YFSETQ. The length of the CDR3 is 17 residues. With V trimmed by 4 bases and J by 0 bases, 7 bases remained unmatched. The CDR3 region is CASSPGLAGTHSYEQYF. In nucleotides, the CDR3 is TGCGCCAGCAGCCCGGGACTAGCGGGGACCCACTCCTACGAGCAGTACTTC.

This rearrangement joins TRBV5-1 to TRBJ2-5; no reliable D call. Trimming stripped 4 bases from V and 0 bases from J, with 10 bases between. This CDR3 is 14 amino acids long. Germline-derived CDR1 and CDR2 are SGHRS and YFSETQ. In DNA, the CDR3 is TGCGCCAGCAGCCCCTCGGGTAACCAAGAGACCCAGTACTTC. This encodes CASSPSGNQETQYF.

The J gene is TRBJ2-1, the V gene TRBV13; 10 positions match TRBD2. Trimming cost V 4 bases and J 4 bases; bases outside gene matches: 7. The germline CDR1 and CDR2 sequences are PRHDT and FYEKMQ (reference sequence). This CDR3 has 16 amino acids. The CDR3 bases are TGTGCCAGCAGCTACGGACTAGCGGCTTTTTACAATGAGCAGTTCTTC. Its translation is CASSYGLAAFYNEQFF.

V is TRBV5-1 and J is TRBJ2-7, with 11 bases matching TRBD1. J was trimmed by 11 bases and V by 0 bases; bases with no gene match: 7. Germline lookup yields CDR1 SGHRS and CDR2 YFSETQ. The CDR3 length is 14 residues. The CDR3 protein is CASSLEGTGGGEYF. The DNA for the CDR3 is TGCGCCAGCAGCTTGGAAGGGACAGGGGGAGGCGAGTACTTC.